One and the same sample provided the 11 T cell receptor beta chains below, sequenced in a study of T cells in Graves' hyperthyroidism and ophthalmopathy (dated by TCRdb to about 2019). Libraries were constructed by multiplex PCR. The sequencer was an Illumina HiSeq 2000. Amplification of TCR beta CDR3 regions was carried out from RNA transcripts. The TCR CDR3 was subjected to a first round of RT-PCR using the HTBI primer set and the Qiagen OneStep RT-PCR kit. TCRdb passed the public sequencing reads through fastp at Q25 and MiXCR, retaining productive beta sequences. Every distinct CDR3 protein forms one entry, paired with its most common genes and DNA. The sample profile shows under 700,000 distinct CDR3 sequences; over 15% of them were found once. Jointly, the top ten make up roughly 18% of the sample. The source material was blood. The receptors derive from a young woman with Graves' hyperthyroidism.

This clonotype was seen ten or more times. Here the CDR3 omits its conserved ending phenylalanine or tryptophan, so a read error is the likely source. The chain links TRBV20-1 to TRBJ1-1; TRBD1 agrees at 7 bases. Germline V gene lookup returns CDR1 DFQATT and CDR2 SNEGSKA (reference sequence). This CDR3 contains 14 residues. V lost 3 bases and J lost 0; bases outside the gene matches: 4. CDR3 loop: CSASRDSMNTEAFI. Here the CDR3 DNA reads TGCAGTGCTAGTCGGGACAGTATGAACACTGAAGCTTTCATT.

The chain employs TRBV13 and TRBJ2-7; either TRBD1 or TRBD2 may fit D (5 bases each). The germline V gene has CDR1 PRHDT and CDR2 FYEKMQ (reference sequence). The CDR3 has 14 residues. The germline V and J ends were trimmed by 1 base and 5 bases, with 12 bases remaining between them. CDR3 amino acids: CASSLVGAGNEQYF. CDR3 nucleotides: TGTGCCAGCAGCTTAGTAGGGGCGGGCAACGAGCAGTACTTC. Filled out from reference TRBV13 and TRBJ2-7, the complete variable domain reads AAGVIQSPRHLIKEKRETATLKCYPIPRHDTVYWYQQGPGQDPQFLISFYEKMQSDKGSIPDRFSAQQFSDYHSELNMSSLELGDSALYFCASSLVGAGNEQYFGPGTRLTVT.

The CDR3 DNA reads TGTGCCAGCAGCCAAGCCGCTAGCGGGACTTACGAGCAGTACTTC. Translation: CASSQAASGTYEQYF. This chain links TRBV3-1 with TRBJ2-7; 9 bases map to TRBD2. The CDR3 consists of 15 residues. From germline, CDR1 is LGHDT and CDR2 YNNKEL (reference sequence). Trimming at V came to 1 base and at J to 4 bases, leaving 5 bases not matched to a gene.

The J gene is TRBJ2-7, the V gene TRBV30; D gene ambiguous. CDR3 size: 12 residues. The V and J ends lost 5 bases and 2 bases respectively, with 10 bases between them. Germline assignment: CDR1 GTSNPN and CDR2 SVGIG (reference sequence). CDR3 in amino acids: CAWVKGTYEQYF. The CDR3, as DNA: TGTGCCTGGGTTAAGGGAACCTACGAGCAGTACTTC.

This clonotype was seen many times. V and J are TRBV18 and TRBJ1-2; 7 bases agree with TRBD1. Germline V gives CDR1 KGHSH, CDR2 LQKENI. V lost 3 bases, J lost 1 base, and 11 bases stayed unmatched. The CDR3 has 17 amino acids. The CDR3 reads CASSPRPGSGGNYGYTF. For the CDR3, the DNA is TGTGCCAGCTCACCCCGACCAGGATCAGGGGGTAACTATGGCTACACCTTC.

This clonotype was observed a handful of times. CDR3 loop: CASSLRLFQETQYF. CDR3 nucleotide sequence: TGTGCCAGCAGCCTTCGACTGTTCCAAGAGACCCAGTACTTC. The gene calls are TRBV7-9 and TRBJ2-5; D is ambiguous. The CDR3 length is 14 residues. Looked up from germline, CDR1 is SEHNR and CDR2 is FQNEAQ (reference sequence). V dropped 5 bases and J dropped 1 base, with 11 bases sitting between them.

This clonotype was picked up a small number of times. The chain has TRBV11-2 and TRBJ1-2, with a weak D call TRBD1 (6 bases). The CDR3 is 13 residues long. V lost 0 bases and J 8 bases, leaving 10 bases between the germline ends. The germline V gene encodes CDR1 SGHAT and CDR2 FQNNGV. CDR3: CASSLDGGGGYTF. The CDR3 nucleotides are TGTGCCAGCAGCTTAGACGGGGGGGGCGGCTACACCTTC.

The sample holds many counts of this clonotype. The J gene is TRBJ2-1, the V gene TRBV27, with 10 bases identical to TRBD1. V shed 4 bases and J 9 bases; nucleotides not matched to a gene: 12. The CDR3 totals 16 residues. From germline, CDR1 is MNHEY and CDR2 SMNVEV (reference sequence). DNA for the CDR3: TGTGCCAGCAGTTCACTCGACAGGGGGCGCAGGGGTGAGCAGTTCTTC. Translating it yields CASSSLDRGRRGEQFF.

At least ten counts were recorded for this clonotype. The chain has TRBV20-1 and TRBJ2-1; the match to TRBD1 covers 9 bases. CDR1 and CDR2 (germline): DFQATT, SNEGSKA (reference sequence). With V trimmed by 0 bases and J by 7 bases, 10 bases remained unmatched. The CDR3 is 16 residues long. The DNA of the CDR3 is TGCAGTGCTAGAGATCAAACGGGACAGGGCCTGAATGAGCAGTTCTTC. It yields the protein CSARDQTGQGLNEQFF.

Only a few counts were recorded for this clonotype. This chain uses TRBV10-2 with TRBJ2-5; D might be TRBD1 (7 bases). The CDR3 totals 14 residues. Germline V gives CDR1 WSHSY, CDR2 SAAADI. V was trimmed by 4 bases and J by 4 bases, leaving 13 bases between them. The CDR3 here is CASSGGQRAETQYF. The CDR3 DNA follows: TGCGCCAGCAGTGGGGGACAGCGGGCAGAGACCCAGTACTTC.

This clonotype has a count of ten or more. The chain uses TRBV3-1 and TRBJ2-3, with TRBD2 identical over 9 bases. The CDR3 has 13 amino acids. CDR1 and CDR2 (germline): LGHDT, YNNKEL (reference sequence). Losses at the gene ends were 0 bases for V and 12 bases for J; bases not matched to a gene: 4. Written as DNA, the CDR3 is TGTGCCAGCAGCCAAGATGCTAGCGGGGAACAGTATTTT. Its translation is CASSQDASGEQYF.